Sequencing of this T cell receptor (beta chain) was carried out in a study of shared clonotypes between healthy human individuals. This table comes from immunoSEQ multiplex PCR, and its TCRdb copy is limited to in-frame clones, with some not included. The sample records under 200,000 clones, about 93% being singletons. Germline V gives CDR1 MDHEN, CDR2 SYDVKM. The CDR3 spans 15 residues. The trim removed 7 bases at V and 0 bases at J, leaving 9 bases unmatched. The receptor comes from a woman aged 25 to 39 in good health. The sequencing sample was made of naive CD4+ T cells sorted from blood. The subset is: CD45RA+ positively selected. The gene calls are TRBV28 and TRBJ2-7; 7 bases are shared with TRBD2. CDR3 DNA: TGTGCCAGCATTGGGGGGGGAGGGAGCTCCTACGAGCAGTACTTC. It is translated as CASIGGGGSSYEQYF.